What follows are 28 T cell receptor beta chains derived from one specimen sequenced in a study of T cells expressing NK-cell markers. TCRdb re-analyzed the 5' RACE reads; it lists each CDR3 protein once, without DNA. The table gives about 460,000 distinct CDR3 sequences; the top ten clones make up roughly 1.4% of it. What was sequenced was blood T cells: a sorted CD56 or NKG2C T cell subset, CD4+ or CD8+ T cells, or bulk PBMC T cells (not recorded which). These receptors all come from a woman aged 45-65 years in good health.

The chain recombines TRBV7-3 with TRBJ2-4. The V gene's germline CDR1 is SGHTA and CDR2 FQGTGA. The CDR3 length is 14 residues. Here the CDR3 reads CASSESLADNIQYF. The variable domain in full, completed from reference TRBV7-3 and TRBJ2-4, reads GAGVSQTPSNKVTEKGKYVELRCDPISGHTALYWYRQSLGQGPEFLIYFQGTGAADDSGLPNDRFFAVRPEGSVSTLKIQRTERGDSAVYLCASSESLADNIQYFGAGTRLSVL.

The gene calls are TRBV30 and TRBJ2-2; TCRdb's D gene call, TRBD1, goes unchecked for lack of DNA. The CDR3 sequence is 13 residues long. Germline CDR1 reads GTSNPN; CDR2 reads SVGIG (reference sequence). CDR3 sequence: CAGDRENTGELFF.

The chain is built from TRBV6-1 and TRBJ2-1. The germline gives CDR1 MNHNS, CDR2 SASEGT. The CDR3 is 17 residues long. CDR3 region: CASSEALAGASYNEQFF.

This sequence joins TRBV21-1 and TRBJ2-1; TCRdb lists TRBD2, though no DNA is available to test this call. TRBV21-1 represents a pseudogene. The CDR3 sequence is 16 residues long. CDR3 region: CASSKPGTTRYNEQFF.

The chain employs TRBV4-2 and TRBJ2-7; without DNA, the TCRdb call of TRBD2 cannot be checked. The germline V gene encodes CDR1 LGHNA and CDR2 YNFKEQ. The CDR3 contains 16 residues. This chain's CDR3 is CASSQPGKRDRYEQYF.

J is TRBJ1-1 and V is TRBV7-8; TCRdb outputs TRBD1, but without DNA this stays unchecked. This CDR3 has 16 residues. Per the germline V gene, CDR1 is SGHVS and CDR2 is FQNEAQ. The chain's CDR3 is CASSLGPWKPNTEAFF.

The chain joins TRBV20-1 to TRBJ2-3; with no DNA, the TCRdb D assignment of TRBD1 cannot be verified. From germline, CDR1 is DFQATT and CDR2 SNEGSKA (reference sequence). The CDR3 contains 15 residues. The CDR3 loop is CSATRGAHSTDTQYF.

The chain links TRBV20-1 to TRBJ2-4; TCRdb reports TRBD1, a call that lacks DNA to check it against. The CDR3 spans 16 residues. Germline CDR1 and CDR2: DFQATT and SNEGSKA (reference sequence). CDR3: CSAREGTGDRKNIQYF.

The CDR3 is CASSPGLEISADTQYF. This chain links TRBV5-1 with TRBJ2-3; without DNA, the TCRdb call of TRBD1 cannot be checked. Germline CDR1 SGHRS, CDR2 YFSETQ. This CDR3 comprises 16 residues.

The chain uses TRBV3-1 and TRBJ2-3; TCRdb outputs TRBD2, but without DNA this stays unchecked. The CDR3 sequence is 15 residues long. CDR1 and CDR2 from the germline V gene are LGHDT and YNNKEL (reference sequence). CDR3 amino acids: CASSQGTHLADTQYF.

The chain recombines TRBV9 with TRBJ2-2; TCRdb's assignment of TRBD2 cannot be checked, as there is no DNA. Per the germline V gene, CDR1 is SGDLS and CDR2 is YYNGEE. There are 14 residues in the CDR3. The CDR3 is CATRTFLNTGELFF.

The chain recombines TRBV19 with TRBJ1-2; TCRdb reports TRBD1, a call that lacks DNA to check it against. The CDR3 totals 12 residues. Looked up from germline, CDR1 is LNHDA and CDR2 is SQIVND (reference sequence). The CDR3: CASKGVSYGYTF. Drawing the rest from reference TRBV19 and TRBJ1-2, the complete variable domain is DGGITQSPKYLFRKEGQNVTLSCEQNLNHDAMYWYRQDPGQGLRLIYYSQIVNDFQKGDIAEGYSVSREKKESFPLTVTSAQKNPTAFYLCASKGVSYGYTFGSGTRLTVV.

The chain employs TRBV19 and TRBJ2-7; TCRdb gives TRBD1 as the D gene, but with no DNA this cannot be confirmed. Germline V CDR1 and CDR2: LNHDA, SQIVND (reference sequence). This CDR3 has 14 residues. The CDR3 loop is CASSILGRAYEQYF.

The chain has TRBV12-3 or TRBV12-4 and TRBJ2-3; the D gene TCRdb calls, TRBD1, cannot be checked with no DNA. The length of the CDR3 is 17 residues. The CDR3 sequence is CASSSSTGRGWTDTQYF.

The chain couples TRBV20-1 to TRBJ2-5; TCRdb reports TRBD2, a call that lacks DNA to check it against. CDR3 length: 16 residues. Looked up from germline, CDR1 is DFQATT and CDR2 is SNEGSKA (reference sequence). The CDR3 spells CSARDQGRARQETQYF.

CDR3 sequence reads: CASSLSAVSDTQYF. V usage is TRBV5-1 and J usage is TRBJ2-3. Germline lookup yields CDR1 SGHRS and CDR2 YFSETQ. The CDR3 contains 14 residues.

CDR3 protein: CAISDPSSGPQWTQYF. This chain links TRBV10-3 with TRBJ2-5; TCRdb's D call of TRBD2 is untestable without DNA. CDR1 and CDR2 from the germline V gene are ENHRY and SYGVKD. This CDR3 has 16 residues.

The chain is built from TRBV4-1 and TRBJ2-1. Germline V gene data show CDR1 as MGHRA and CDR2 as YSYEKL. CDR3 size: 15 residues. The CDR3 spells CASSQVSVGYNEQFF.

Here the CDR3 reads CASSGVIGGYTF. The V call is TRBV28, the J call TRBJ1-2; TCRdb's D call of TRBD1 is untestable without DNA. Germline V CDR1 and CDR2: MDHEN, SYDVKM. The CDR3 runs to 12 residues.

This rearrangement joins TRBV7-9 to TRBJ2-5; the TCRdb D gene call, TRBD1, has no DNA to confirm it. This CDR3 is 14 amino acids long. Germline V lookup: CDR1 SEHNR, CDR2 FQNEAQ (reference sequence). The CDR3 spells CASSRGVEEETQYF.

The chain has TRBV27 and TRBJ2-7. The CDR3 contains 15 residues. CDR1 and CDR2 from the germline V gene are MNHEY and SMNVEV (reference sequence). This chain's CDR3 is CASSFEHRAFYEQYF.

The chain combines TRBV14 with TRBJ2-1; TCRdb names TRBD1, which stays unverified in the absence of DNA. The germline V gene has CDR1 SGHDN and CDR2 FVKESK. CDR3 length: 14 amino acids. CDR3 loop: CASSQDSGTAEQFF. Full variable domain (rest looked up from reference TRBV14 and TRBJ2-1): EAGVTQFPSHSVIEKGQTVTLRCDPISGHDNLYWYRRVMGKEIKFLLHFVKESKQDESGMPNNRFLAERTGGTYSTLKVQPAELEDSGVYFCASSQDSGTAEQFFGPGTRLTVL.

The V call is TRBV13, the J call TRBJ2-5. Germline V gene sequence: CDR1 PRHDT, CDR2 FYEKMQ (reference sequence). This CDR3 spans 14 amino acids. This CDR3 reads CASSFIREMETQYF.

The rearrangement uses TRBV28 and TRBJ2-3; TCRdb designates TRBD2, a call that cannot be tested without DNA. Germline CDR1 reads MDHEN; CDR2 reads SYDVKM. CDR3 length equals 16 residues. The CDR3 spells CASSSHTSGETDTQYF.

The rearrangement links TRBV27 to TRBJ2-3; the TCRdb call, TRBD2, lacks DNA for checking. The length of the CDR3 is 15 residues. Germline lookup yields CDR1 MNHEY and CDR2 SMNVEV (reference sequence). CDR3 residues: CASRLGTASTDTQYF.

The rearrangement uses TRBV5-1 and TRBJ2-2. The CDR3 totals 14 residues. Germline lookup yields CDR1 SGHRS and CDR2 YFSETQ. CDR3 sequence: CASSFPDNTGELFF. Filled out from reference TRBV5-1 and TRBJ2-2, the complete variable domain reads KAGVTQTPRYLIKTRGQQVTLSCSPISGHRSVSWYQQTPGQGLQFLFEYFSETQRNKGNFPGRFSGRQFSNSRSEMNVSTLELGDSALYLCASSFPDNTGELFFGEGSRLTVL.

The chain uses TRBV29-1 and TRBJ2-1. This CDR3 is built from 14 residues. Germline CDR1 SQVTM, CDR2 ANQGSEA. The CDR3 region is CSVELSVTYNEQFF.

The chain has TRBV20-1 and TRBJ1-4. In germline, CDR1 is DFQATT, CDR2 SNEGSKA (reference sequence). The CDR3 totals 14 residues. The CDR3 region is CSAPLRRTNEKLFF.